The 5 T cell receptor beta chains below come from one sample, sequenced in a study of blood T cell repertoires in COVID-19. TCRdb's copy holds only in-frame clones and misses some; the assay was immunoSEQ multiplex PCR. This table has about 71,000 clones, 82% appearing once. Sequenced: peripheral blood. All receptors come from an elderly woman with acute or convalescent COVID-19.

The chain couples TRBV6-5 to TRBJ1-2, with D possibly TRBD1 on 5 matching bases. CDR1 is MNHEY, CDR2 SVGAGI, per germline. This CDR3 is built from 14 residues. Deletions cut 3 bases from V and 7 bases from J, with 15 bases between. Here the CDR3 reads CASSYTDSFGGYTF. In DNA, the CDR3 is TGTGCCAGCAGTTATACCGACAGTTTTGGTGGCTACACCTTC.

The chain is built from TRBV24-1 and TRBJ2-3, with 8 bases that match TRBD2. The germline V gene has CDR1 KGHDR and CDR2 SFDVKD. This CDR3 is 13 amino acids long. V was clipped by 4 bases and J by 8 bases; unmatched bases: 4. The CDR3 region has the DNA TGTGCCACCAGTGAGCCGGGACTAGTTACGCAGTATTTT. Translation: CATSEPGLVTQYF.

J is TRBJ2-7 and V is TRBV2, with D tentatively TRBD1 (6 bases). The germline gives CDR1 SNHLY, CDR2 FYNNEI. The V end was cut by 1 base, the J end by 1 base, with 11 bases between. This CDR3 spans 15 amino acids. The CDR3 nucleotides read TGTGCCAGCAGTGAAGGAGGGGGACGATCCTACGAGCAGTACTTC. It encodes CASSEGGGRSYEQYF. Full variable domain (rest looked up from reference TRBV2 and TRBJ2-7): EPEVTQTPSHQVTQMGQEVILRCVPISNHLYFYWYRQILGQKVEFLVSFYNNEISEKSEIFDDQFSVERPDGSNFTLKIRSTKLEDSAMYFCASSEGGGRSYEQYFGPGTRLTVT.

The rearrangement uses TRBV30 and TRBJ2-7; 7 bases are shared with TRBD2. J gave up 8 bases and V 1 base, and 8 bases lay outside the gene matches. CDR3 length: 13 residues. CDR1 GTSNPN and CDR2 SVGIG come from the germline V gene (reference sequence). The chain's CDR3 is CAWSASGGSKQYF. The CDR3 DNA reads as TGTGCCTGGAGTGCCTCCGGGGGGTCGAAGCAGTACTTC. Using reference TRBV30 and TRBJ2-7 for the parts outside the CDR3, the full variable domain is SQTIHQWPATLVQPVGSPLSLECTVEGTSNPNLYWYRQAAGRGLQLLFYSVGIGQISSEVPQNLSASRPQDRQFILSSKKLLLSDSGFYLCAWSASGGSKQYFGPGTRLTVT.

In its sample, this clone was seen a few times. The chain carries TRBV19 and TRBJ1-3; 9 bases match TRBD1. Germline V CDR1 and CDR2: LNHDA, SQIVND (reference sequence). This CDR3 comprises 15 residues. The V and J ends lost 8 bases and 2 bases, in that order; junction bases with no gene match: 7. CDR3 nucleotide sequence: TGTGCCAGTCAAAACCGGGACAGGGCTGGAAACACCATATATTTT. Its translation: CASQNRDRAGNTIYF.